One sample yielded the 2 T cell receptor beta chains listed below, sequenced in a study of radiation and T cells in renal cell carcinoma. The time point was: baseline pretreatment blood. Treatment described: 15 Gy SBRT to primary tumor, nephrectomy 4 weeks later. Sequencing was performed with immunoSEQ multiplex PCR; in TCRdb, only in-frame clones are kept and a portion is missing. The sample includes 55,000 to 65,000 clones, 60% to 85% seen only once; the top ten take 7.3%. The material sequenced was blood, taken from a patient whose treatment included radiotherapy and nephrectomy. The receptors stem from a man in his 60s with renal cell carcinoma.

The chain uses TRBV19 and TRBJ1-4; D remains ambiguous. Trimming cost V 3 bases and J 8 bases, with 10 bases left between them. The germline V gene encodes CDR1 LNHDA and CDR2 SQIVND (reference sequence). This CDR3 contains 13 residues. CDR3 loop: CASSIPRREKLFF. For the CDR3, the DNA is TGTGCCAGTAGTATTCCCCGACGAGAAAAACTGTTTTTT.

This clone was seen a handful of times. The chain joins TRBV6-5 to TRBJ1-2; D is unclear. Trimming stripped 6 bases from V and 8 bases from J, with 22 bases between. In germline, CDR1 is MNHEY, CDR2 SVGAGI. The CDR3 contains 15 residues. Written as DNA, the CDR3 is TGTGCCAGCAGCAAAGAATTTGGCCCTTTAGGAGGCTACACCTTC. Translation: CASSKEFGPLGGYTF.